A single sample gave rise to the 2 T cell receptor beta chains below, sequenced in a study of blood T cell repertoires in COVID-19. Only in-frame clones appear in the TCRdb table, and some are missing; sequencing was by immunoSEQ multiplex PCR. The sample holds about 120,000 clones, about three quarters seen once. The specimen sequenced was peripheral blood. The receptors derive from a woman of 80 years or more with active or convalescent COVID-19.

This sequence joins TRBV25-1 and TRBJ1-2; D is perhaps TRBD1 (6 bases). V lost 3 bases and J lost 5, with 13 bases in between. CDR1 is MGHDK, CDR2 SYGVNS, per germline. This CDR3 region has 14 residues. The DNA of the CDR3 is TGTGCCAGCAGTGAGATACAGGGAACATATGGCTACACCTTC. It is translated as CASSEIQGTYGYTF.

The genes are TRBV7-2 and TRBJ1-1; no clear D gene. CDR1 and CDR2 from the germline V gene are SGHTA and FQGNSA. The V end lost 1 base, the J end lost 7 bases, and 13 bases lay between the germline ends. The CDR3 is 14 residues long. The CDR3 DNA is TGTGCCAGCAGCTTAGTCGGCGGCATATTTGAAGCTTTCTTT. It is translated as CASSLVGGIFEAFF.